The entry that follows covers one T cell receptor beta chain sequence. This record belongs to a study of blood T cell repertoires in COVID-19. In the study overall: Sources were T cells, B-cell-depleted T cells, or PBMCs; the material itself was cDNA or gDNA.

Per the study methods: Nucleated cell number was recorded as an estimate derived from reference gene primer amplification. Measured with immunoSEQ multiplex PCR; TCRdb has only the in-frame clones, and not every one. That table furnishes V, J and clone size, whereas the DNA furnished D and trimming. The sample includes over 600,000 clones, more than 80% of them seen just once. V was clipped by 2 bases and J by 4 bases, with 12 bases between them. The CDR3 is 14 residues long. The germline CDR1 and CDR2 sequences are SGDLS and YYNGEE. The TCR originated in a woman under 30 with acute or convalescent COVID-19. The chain uses TRBV9 and TRBJ2-5; tentatively, D is TRBD1 (8 bases). The sequenced material came from peripheral blood. The CDR3 DNA follows: TGTGCCAGCAGCGTGGACAGGGAGGGAGAGACCCAGTACTTC. Its protein product is CASSVDREGETQYF.